The 9 T cell receptor beta chains listed next were all sequenced from one sample in a study of blood T cell repertoires in COVID-19. Here immunoSEQ multiplex PCR was the method, and the copy in TCRdb shows in-frame clones only, minus some. The sample includes under 120,000 clones, 70% to 85% seen only once; the top ten take approximately 22%. Sequencing input: peripheral blood. The origin of the receptors is a man aged 70 or older with active or convalescent COVID-19.

The chain joins TRBV5-1 to TRBJ2-1; D is undetermined. Germline CDR1 SGHRS, CDR2 YFSETQ. The CDR3 totals 13 residues. V lost 3 bases and J lost 3, with 7 bases in between. CDR3 region: CASSWASYNEQFF. Here the CDR3 DNA reads TGCGCCAGCAGCTGGGCCAGCTACAATGAGCAGTTCTTC. Together with reference TRBV5-1 and TRBJ2-1, the CDR3 gives the full variable domain: KAGVTQTPRYLIKTRGQQVTLSCSPISGHRSVSWYQQTPGQGLQFLFEYFSETQRNKGNFPGRFSGRQFSNSRSEMNVSTLELGDSALYLCASSWASYNEQFFGPGTRLTVL.

This clone showed up just once. The CDR3 is CASSQEIGTSFEQYF. CDR3 sequence (DNA): TGTGCCAGCAGCCAAGAAATCGGGACTAGCTTCGAGCAGTACTTC. The chain joins TRBV3-1 (or the pseudogene TRBV3-2) to TRBJ2-7; 9 bases are shared with TRBD2. CDR3 length equals 15 residues. Germline V gene lookup returns CDR1 LGHDT and CDR2 YNNKEL (reference sequence). V lost 0 bases and J lost 6; bases outside the gene matches: 6.

The chain combines TRBV5-1 with TRBJ2-3; the match to TRBD2 covers 7 bases. The CDR3 runs to 16 residues. Germline V gene sequence: CDR1 SGHRS, CDR2 YFSETQ. The trim removed 4 bases at V and 0 bases at J, leaving 8 bases unmatched. In DNA, the CDR3 is TGCGCCAGCAGCCCTATAGTGGGGGGGAGCACAGATACGCAGTATTTT. Its translation is CASSPIVGGSTDTQYF.

The chain joins TRBV2 to TRBJ1-1; possibly TRBD1 for D (6 bases). The CDR3 contains 14 residues. CDR1 SNHLY and CDR2 FYNNEI come from the germline V gene. Trimming removed 5 bases at V and 6 bases at J, with 16 bases between. The CDR3 DNA reads as TGTGCCAGCAGTACTGATAGGGGGATATCTGAAGCTTTCTTT. Translated: CASSTDRGISEAFF.

The J gene is TRBJ2-7, the V gene TRBV18; D may be TRBD1 (6 bases). The ends were cut back, 2 bases at V and 7 bases at J, with 18 bases in the middle. Germline V lookup: CDR1 KGHSH, CDR2 LQKENI. This CDR3 is built from 15 residues. CDR3: CASSPIGQGLGEQYF. CDR3 in DNA: TGTGCCAGCTCACCAATAGGGCAGGGGCTGGGGGAGCAGTACTTC.

The rearrangement links TRBV18 to TRBJ1-2; perhaps TRBD1 as D (6 bases). Germline CDR1 and CDR2: KGHSH and LQKENI. There are 15 residues in the CDR3. The V end lost 5 bases, the J end lost 2 bases, and 15 bases lay between the germline ends. Here the CDR3 reads CASSSYSTGNYGYTF. The CDR3 DNA is TGTGCCAGCTCATCTTATTCCACAGGGAACTATGGCTACACCTTC.

The chain is built from TRBV24-1 and TRBJ2-2; maybe TRBD1 (5 bases). V lost 8 bases, J lost 4 bases, and 7 bases lay in between. This CDR3 comprises 12 residues. CDR1 KGHDR and CDR2 SFDVKD come from the germline V gene. The CDR3 protein is CATTDSTGELFF. The DNA of the CDR3 is TGTGCCACCACCGACAGCACCGGGGAGCTGTTTTTT.

The V call is TRBV7-8, the J call TRBJ2-1; D remains unclear. Looked up from germline, CDR1 is SGHVS and CDR2 is FQNEAQ. This CDR3 contains 13 residues. V was pared by 0 bases and J by 5 bases, with 5 bases between. For the CDR3, the DNA is TGTGCCAGCAGCTTAGCGCGAAACAATGAGCAGTTCTTC. The encoded protein is CASSLARNNEQFF.

V gene TRBV29-1 combines with J gene TRBJ1-2, with D perhaps matching TRBD1 (6 bases). CDR1 SQVTM and CDR2 ANQGSEA come from the germline V gene. The CDR3 consists of 13 residues. V was clipped by 7 bases and J by 1 base, with 13 bases between them. This CDR3 is CSAGPGVNYGYTF. The CDR3 nucleotides read TGCAGCGCGGGTCCAGGGGTTAACTATGGCTACACCTTC.